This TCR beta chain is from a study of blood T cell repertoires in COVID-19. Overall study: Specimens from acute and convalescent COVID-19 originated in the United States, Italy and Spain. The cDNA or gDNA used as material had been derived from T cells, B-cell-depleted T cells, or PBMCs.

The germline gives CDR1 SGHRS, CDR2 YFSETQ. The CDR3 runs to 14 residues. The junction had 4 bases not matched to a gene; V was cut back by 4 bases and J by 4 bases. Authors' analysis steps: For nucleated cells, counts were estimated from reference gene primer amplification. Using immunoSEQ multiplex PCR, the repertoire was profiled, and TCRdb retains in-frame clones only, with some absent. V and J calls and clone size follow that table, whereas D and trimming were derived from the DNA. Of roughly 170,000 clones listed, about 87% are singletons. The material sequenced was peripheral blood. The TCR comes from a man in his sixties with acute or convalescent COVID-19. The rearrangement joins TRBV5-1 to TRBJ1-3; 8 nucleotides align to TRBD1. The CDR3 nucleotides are TGCGCCAGCAGCCCTAGGACAGGGGGAAACACCATATATTTT. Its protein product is CASSPRTGGNTIYF.